This T cell receptor (beta chain) was sequenced for a study of Graves' ophthalmopathy and Graves' hyperthyroidism. As the template, RNA transcripts were used to amplify TCR beta CDR3 regions. HTBI primers primed a first-round RT-PCR, and a second-round multiplex PCR followed. TCRdb called the multiplex PCR reads again in MiXCR, with one record for every CDR3 protein. This table holds about 340,000 distinct CDR3 sequences, roughly a sixth found once. This CDR3 is built from 13 residues. The V and J ends lost 5 bases and 5 bases respectively, with 12 bases between them. Moderate-to-severe activity, CAS ≥3, NOSPECS ≥4 and duration under 3 months were recorded for donors with ophthalmopathy. This clonotype was counted ten times or more.

The sequencing sample was made of peripheral blood. This chain connects TRBV12-3 or TRBV12-4 to TRBJ1-1, with D unresolved. The receptor comes from an adult man with Graves' ophthalmopathy. CDR3 coding DNA: TGTGCCAGCAGTCTGGAGGTGGGTACTGAAGCTTTCTTT. Protein product: CASSLEVGTEAFF.